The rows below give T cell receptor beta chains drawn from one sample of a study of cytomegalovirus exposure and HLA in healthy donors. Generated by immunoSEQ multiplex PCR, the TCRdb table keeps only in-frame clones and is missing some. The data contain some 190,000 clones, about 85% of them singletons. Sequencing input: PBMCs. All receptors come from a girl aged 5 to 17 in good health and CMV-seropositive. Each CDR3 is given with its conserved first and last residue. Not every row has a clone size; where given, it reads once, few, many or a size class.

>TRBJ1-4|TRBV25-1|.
CASSGLRNEKLFF
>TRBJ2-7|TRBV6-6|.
CASSYQDRGGYEQYF
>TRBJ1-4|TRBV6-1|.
CASSSAATNEKLFF
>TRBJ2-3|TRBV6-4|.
CASSDATAGTDTQYF
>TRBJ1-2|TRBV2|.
CASSEAESYGYTF
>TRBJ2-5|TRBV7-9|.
CASSFPISGRAQYF
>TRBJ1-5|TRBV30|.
CAWSGGSAGGQPQHF
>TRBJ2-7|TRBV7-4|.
CASSPESSGRATSYEQYF
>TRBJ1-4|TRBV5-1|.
CASSGGQGGEKLFF
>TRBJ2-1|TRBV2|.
CASSEGPGVTYNEQFF
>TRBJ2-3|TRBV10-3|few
CAIRRSGSRADTQYF
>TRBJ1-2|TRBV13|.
CASSEDRIYGYTF
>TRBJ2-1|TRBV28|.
CASSTKGLAVGNEQFF
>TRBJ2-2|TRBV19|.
CASSGPSGRRGGELFF
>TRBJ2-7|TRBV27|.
CASSMDSQTYEQYF
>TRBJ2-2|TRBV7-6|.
CASSLATRVHGELFF
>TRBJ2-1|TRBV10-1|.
CASSSGTPYNEQFF
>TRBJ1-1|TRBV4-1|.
CASSLQRLNTEAFF
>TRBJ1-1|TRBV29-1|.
CSDRDRGPGTEAFF
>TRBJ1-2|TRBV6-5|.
CASNTQGKGGYTF
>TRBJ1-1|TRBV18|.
CASSPSGHSNTEAFF
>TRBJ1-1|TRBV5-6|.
CASSLVPSMNTEAFF
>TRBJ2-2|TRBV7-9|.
CASSPWSSAGELFF
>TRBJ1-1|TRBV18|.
CASSFRDMRLTNTEAFF
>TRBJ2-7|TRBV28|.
CASSDSGRASSEQYF
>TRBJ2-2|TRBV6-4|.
CASSDSGRGLTGGELFF